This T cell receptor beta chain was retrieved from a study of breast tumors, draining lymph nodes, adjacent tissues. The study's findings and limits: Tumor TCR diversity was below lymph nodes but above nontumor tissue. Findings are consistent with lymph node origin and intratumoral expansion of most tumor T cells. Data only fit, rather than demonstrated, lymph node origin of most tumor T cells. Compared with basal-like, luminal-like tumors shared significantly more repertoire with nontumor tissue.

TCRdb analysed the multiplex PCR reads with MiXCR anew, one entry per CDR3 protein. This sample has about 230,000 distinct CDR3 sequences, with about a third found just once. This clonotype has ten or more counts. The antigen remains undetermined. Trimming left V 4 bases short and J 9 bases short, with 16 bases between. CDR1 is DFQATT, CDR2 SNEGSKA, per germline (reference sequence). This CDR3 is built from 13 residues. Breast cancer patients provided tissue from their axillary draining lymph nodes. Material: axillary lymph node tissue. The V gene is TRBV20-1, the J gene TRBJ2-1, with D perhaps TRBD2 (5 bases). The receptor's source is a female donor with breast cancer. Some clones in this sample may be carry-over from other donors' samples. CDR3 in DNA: TGCAGTGCTACTTCCGTCCGGGAAGGTGAGCAGTTCTTC. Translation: CSATSVREGEQFF.